The clone carrying this T cell receptor beta chain is medium-sized (0.01 to 0.1%) within its sample. The antigen remains undetermined. Germline V gene sequence: CDR1 MDHEN, CDR2 SYDVKM. Trimming removed 8 bases at V and 6 bases at J, with 11 bases between. CDR3 size: 12 residues. Tumor libraries mostly used about 4.8 ug genomic DNA, two replicates each. The assay was immunoSEQ multiplex PCR, and TCRdb's table has in-frame clones only and misses some. Among about 10,000 clones listed, more than 55% were seen once. Time point: after neoadjuvant nivolumab, at surgical resection. This record belongs to a study of neoadjuvant anti-PD-1 for oral cavity cancer. Study overall: Most patients had three to four biweekly doses of 3 mg/kg nivolumab before resection. Study-level results: Each response group had just a few patients in TCR analyses. Pretreatment Treg/Th17 ratio correlated inversely with post-treatment tumor clonality.

The chain couples TRBV28 to TRBJ1-5; D perhaps matches TRBD1 (6 bases). This clonotype was obtained from a person aged 35-79 years with oral cavity squamous cell carcinoma. The input for sequencing was tumor tissue, taken after nivolumab (anti-PD-1) treatment. As DNA, the CDR3 is TGTGCCAGCCTTACAGGGATTCAGCCCCAGCATTTT. Amino acids: CASLTGIQPQHF.